This is a list of T cell receptor beta chains from one sample in a study of type 1 regulatory T cells. TCRdb re-analysed the reads in MiXCR, keeping a single row per CDR3 protein. Here the sample spans over 90,000 distinct CDR3 sequences, 31% being singletons. Material for sequencing was CD4+ T cells, either the whole sample or a sorted fraction (not recorded which). Receptors originate from a human donor in good health. Each CDR3 is given with its conserved first and last residue.

V gene,CDR3 protein
TRBV4-2,CASSQDKGSNQPQHF
TRBV20-1,CSAKRTELAYEQYF
TRBV27,CASSLRGPDTQYF
TRBV7-9,CASSADRSSYNERFF
TRBV3-1,CASSQSGHNTGELFF
TRBV7-2,CASSLEGGGYTF
TRBV7-2,CASSSSSGYNEQFF
TRBV2,CASSEALTTNGLAGSSYEQYF
TRBV5-1,CASSLGLAGDEQFF
TRBV12-3/TRBV12-4,CASSPPGTAMVNTEAFF
TRBV7-8,CASSLEASTEAFF
TRBV4-2,CASSQAGSTQTQYF
TRBV5-1,CASSLTVSGANVLTF
TRBV7-2,CASSFGPSYEQYF
TRBV7-9,CASSPPGSNNEQFF
TRBV7-2,CASSRGGSQETQYF
TRBV7-2,CASSLDGGRNYGYTF
TRBV7-2,CASSFRETRNTGELFF
TRBV7-2,CASSLDGTALDEQYF
TRBV15,CATSREWEGETQYF